This T cell receptor beta chain emerged from a study of blood T cells in healthy people across ages (dated by TCRdb to between 2014 and 2016). Some background on the complete study: In model experiments, template switching captured roughly one uniquely barcoded TCR beta cDNA molecule for every two T cells. Age-related changes in TCR beta repertoire diversity were measured in the study by deep sequencing normalized with unique cDNA molecular identifiers. The donors were split into four age groups: young (average 16 years), middle-aged (nearly 40), aged (more than 55) and long-lived (about 74). Two additional independent replicas of 1 million unique cDNA reads from the same blood draw were analyzed for two donors (one aged 18 to 29 and one aged 80 or older).

In this sample, this clonotype turned up many times. Its antigen specificity is not known. Base qualities are not recorded, but no much larger clone differs from it by a single base. Libraries came from 5' RACE. Sequenced using an Illumina HiSeq 2500. A second roughly 6 to 12 cycle PCR used a sample-barcoded 5' primer and a J-beta primer mix. A unique molecular identifier was introduced onto each TCR beta cDNA molecule by a template-switch 5' adaptor carrying 12 random nucleotides. At least 3 million CDR3-containing paired-end reads were obtained from each sample. The Mint cDNA synthesis kit, primed by a TRBC-specific oligonucleotide, was used to synthesize first-strand cDNA from all RNA. Following uracil-DNA glycosylase treatment, all cDNA underwent a first 18-cycle PCR with the universal primers M1SS and BC2_uni_R. The authors' pipeline ran thus. Each sample was normalized by randomly selecting 1 million high-quality reads, each carrying a distinct molecular identifier. Instead of being binned into consensus sequences, reads with shared molecular identifiers were discarded. CDR3 identification, clonotype clustering and error correction used MiTCR with a Q25 quality threshold and the strictest error-elimination algorithm. Lower-bound total TCR beta diversity was estimated with a nonparametric unseen species model using Euler transformation. The public reads were quality trimmed at Q25 with fastp and then assembled into clones with MiXCR by TCRdb, keeping productive beta chains. One record per CDR3 amino acid sequence lists the most common genes and DNA. These V and J calls originate from TCRdb's pipeline instead of the authors' own analysis. The sample table contains approximately 960,000 distinct CDR3 sequences; only one count was recorded for almost 30% of them. Approximately 10% of the sample belongs to the ten largest clones.

The junction shows trimming of 1 base on V and 3 bases on J, and the gene matches do not reach 5 bases of it. The germline V gene sets CDR1 to SGHTA and CDR2 to FQGNSA. There are 16 amino acids in the CDR3, from cysteine to phenylalanine inclusive. Of the read, only the CDR3 DNA is kept; its 48 bases are in frame from base 1. The donors were about 40 Caucasian individuals from Russia, aged 6 to 90 years, who were systemically healthy. Ten milliliters of peripheral blood were drawn from each donor into EDTA-treated Vacutainer tubes. Ficoll-Paque density-gradient centrifugation was used to isolate PBMCs, with at least 6 million obtained per sample. Trizol reagent was used to extract total RNA from the PBMCs, yielding at least 5.5 micrograms per sample. The percentages of naive CD45RAhigh/CD27high T cells were determined by flow cytometry on a PBMC aliquot from every donor. What the study reported, not specific to this receptor: Because profiling used bulk unsorted PBMCs, naive and antigen-experienced compartments could not be compared conclusively. A strong correlation was found between observed TCR beta diversity and the percentage of naive T cells measured by flow cytometry. Total diversity estimates from one million sequenced T cells were considered lower bounds and underestimates. Because the CMV infection status of the donors was unknown, age-related changes in expanded clonotypes may potentially have been confounded. Compared with the aged group, more naive CD4+ T cells, fewer expanded clones and increased TCR diversity were shown by the long-lived group, suggesting age selection. Observed TCR beta diversity per million T cells fell roughly linearly with age, and a significant reduction was already apparent by age around 36.

The same specimen was also included in a second study, on T cells of mothers and their children. As the second paper documents: Donors were nine systemically healthy Caucasian individuals: three mothers and their six children. cDNA synthesis used all of the extracted RNA, with approximately 1.4 ug of RNA in each 15 ul reaction. In the second PCR, sample barcodes and 2-4 random nucleotides were introduced via the M1S primer. Over 8.5 million TCR beta CDR3 reads were obtained for each mother, and millions of reads were obtained for each child. Thymic selection similarly shapes TCR recombination output in related and unrelated pairs, with minor effect from inherited differences. Normalized repertoire overlap in related mother-child pairs was always slightly higher than in unrelated mother-child pairs, but the difference was never significant. Persistent microchimeric T cell clones were not detected, at a sensitivity of 85 to 100 clones per million clonotypes. In the study, deep NGS was used to compare the TCR beta repertoires of mothers and children, and features distinguishing related mother-child pairs from unrelated individuals were sought. The mean age was approximately 41 +/- 4 years for the mothers and about 12 +/- 4 years for the children. After adapter ligation was performed with NEBNext reagents, the libraries were sequenced on an Illumina HiSeq 2000 with 100+100 nt paired-end reads. To prevent cross-contamination, the mother and child libraries were prepared a month apart and were sequenced in separate runs. Between roughly 500,000 and 2,000,000 distinct TCR beta clonotypes were identified per donor. Naive TCR beta clonotypes were estimated from low-frequency clonotypes matched to each donor's FACS-determined naive share, without sorting.

This sequence uses TRBV7-2 and TRBJ2-3; 9 bases in the junction line up with TRBD2. The sample taken for sequencing was blood. The sequence was obtained from a middle-aged woman in good health. The DNA is TGTGCCAGCAGCTTAGTGGGCGGGGGGGCTACAGATACGCAGTATTTT. The resulting protein is CASSLVGGGATDTQYF. Reference TRBV7-2 and TRBJ2-3 genes cover what lies past the CDR3, so the full variable domain is GAGVSQSPSNKVTEKGKDVELRCDPISGHTALYWYRQSLGQGLEFLIYFQGNSAPDKSGLPSDRFSAERTGGSVSTLTIQRTQQEDSAVYLCASSLVGGGATDTQYFGPGTRLTVL.